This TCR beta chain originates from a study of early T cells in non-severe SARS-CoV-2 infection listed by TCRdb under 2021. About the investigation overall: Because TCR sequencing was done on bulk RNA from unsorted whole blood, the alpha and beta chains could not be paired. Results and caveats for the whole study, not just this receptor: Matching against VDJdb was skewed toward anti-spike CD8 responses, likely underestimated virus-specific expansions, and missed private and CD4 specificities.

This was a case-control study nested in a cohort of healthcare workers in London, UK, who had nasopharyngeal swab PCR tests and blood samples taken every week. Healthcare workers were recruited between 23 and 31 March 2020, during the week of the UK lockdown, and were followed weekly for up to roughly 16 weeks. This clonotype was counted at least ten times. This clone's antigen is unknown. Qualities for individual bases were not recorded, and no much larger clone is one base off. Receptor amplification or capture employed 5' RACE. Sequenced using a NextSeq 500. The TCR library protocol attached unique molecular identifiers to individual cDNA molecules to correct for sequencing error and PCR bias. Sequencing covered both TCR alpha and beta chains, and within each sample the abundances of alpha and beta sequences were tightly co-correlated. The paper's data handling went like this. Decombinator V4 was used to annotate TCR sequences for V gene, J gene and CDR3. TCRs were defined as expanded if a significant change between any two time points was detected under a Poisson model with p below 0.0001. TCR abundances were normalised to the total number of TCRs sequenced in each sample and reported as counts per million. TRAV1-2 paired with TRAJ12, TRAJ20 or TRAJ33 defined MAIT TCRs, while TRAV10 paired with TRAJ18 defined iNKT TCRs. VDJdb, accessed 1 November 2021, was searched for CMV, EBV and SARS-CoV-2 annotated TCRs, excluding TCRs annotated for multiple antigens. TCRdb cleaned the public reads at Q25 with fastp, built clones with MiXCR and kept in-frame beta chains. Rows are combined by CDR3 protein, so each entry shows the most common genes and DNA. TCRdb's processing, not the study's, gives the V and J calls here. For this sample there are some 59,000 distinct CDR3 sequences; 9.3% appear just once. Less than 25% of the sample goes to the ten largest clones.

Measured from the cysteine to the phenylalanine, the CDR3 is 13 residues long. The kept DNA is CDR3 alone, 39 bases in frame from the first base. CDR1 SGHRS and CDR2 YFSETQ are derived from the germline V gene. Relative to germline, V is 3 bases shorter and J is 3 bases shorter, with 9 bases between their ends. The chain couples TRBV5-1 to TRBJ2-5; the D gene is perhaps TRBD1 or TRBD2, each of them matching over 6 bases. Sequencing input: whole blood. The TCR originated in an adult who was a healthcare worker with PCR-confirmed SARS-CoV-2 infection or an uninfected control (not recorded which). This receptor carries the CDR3 CASSSRGEETQYF. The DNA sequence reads TGCGCCAGCAGCTCGAGGGGGGAAGAGACCCAGTACTTC.